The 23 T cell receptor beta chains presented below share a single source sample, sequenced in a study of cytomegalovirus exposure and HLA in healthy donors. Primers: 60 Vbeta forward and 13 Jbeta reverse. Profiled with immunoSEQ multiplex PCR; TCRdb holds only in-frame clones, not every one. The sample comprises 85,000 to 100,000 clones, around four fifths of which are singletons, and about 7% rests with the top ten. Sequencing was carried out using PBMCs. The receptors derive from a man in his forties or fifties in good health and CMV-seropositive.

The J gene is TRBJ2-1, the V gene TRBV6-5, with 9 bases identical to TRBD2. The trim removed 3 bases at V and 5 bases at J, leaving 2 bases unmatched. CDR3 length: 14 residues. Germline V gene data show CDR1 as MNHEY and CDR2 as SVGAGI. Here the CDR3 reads CASSYPSGDNEQFF. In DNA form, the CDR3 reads TGTGCCAGCAGTTATCCTAGCGGGGACAATGAGCAGTTCTTC.

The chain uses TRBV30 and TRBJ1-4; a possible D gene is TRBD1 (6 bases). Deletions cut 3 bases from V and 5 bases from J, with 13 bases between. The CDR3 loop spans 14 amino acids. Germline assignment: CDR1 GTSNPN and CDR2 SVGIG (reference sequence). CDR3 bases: TGTGCCTGGAGGAGGGGGGGAGGCAATGAAAAACTGTTTTTT. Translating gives CAWRRGGGNEKLFF.

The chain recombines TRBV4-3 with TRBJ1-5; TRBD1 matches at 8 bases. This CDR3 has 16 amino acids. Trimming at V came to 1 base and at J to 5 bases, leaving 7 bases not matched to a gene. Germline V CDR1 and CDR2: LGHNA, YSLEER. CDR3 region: CASSQGLQGAYQPQHF. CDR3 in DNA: TGCGCCAGCAGCCAAGGCCTGCAGGGGGCATATCAGCCCCAGCATTTT.

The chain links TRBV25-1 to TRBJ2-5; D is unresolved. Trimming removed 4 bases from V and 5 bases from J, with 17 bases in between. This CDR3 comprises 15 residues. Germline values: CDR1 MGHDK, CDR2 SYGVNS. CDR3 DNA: TGTGCCAGCAGTGCCTCGGGTCGATTTGGGGAGACCCAGTACTTC. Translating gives CASSASGRFGETQYF. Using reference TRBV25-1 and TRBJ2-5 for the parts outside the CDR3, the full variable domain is EADIYQTPRYLVIGTGKKITLECSQTMGHDKMYWYQQDPGMELHLIHYSYGVNSTEKGDLSSESTVSRIRTEHFPLTLESARPSHTSQYLCASSASGRFGETQYFGPGTRLLVL.

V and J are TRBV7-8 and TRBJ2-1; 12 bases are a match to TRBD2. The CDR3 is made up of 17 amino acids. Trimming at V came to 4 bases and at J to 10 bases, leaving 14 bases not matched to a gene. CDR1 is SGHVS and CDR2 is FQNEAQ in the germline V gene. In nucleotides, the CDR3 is TGTGCCAGCAGCTCCCCCCCTCTAGCGGGGGGGCCAAGGGAGCAGTTCTTC. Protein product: CASSSPPLAGGPREQFF. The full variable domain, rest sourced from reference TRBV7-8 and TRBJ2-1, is GAGVSQSPRYKVAKRGQDVALRCDPISGHVSLFWYQQALGQGPEFLTYFQNEAQLDKSGLPSDRFFAERPEGSVSTLKIQRTQQEDSAVYLCASSSPPLAGGPREQFFGPGTRLTVL.

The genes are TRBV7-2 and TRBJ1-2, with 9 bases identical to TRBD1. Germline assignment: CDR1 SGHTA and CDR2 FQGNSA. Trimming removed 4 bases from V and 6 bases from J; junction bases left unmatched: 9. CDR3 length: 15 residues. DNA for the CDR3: TGTGCCAGCAGCTGGGCAAAAGGGACAGGGAATGGCTACACCTTC. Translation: CASSWAKGTGNGYTF.

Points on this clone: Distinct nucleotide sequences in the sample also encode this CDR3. The CDR3 loop reads CASSQEVSGGAGDTQYF. CDR3 DNA sequence: TGTGCCAGCAGCCAAGAAGTTAGCGGGGGGGCCGGTGATACGCAGTATTTT. The chain has TRBV4-2 and TRBJ2-3; 11 nucleotides match TRBD2. CDR1 and CDR2 (germline): LGHNA, YNFKEQ. The length of the CDR3 is 17 residues. J lost 6 bases, V lost 0 bases, and 8 bases had no gene match.

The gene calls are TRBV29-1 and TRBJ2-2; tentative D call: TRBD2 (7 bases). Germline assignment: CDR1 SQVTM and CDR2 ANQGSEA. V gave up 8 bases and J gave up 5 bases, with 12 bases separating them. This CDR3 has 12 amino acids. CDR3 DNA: TGCAGCATCGAGGGGGGGACCGGGGAGCTGTTTTTT. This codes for CSIEGGTGELFF.

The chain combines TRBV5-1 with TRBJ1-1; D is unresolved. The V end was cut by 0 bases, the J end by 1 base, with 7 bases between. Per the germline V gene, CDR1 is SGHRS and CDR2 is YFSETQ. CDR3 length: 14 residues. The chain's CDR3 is CASSLVARNTEAFF. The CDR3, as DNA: TGCGCCAGCAGCTTGGTGGCAAGGAACACTGAAGCTTTCTTT.

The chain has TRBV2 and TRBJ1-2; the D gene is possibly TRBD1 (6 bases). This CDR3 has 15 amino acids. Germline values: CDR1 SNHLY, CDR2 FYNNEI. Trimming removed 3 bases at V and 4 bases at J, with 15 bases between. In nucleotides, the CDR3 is TGTGCCAGCAGTGATGGCAGGGGCGCAGGCTATGGCTACACCTTC. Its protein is CASSDGRGAGYGYTF.

The CDR3 here is CASSALGDRQETQYF. DNA of the CDR3: TGCGCCAGCAGCGCCCTTGGGGACAGGCAAGAGACCCAGTACTTC. The chain carries TRBV4-1 and TRBJ2-5; 8 bases align to TRBD1. The junction had 7 bases not matched to a gene; V was cut back by 5 bases and J by 2 bases. CDR1 is MGHRA and CDR2 is YSYEKL in the germline V gene. The CDR3 runs 15 residues.

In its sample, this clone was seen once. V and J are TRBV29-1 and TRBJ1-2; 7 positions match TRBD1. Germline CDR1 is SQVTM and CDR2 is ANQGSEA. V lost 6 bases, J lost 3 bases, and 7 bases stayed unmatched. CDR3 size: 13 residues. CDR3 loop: CSVRTGMDYGYTF. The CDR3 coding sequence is TGCAGCGTCCGGACAGGAATGGACTATGGCTACACCTTC. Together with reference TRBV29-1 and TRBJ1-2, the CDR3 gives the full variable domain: SAVISQKPSRDICQRGTSLTIQCQVDSQVTMMFWYRQQPGQSLTLIATANQGSEATYESGFVIDKFPISRPNLTFSTLTVSNMSPEDSSIYLCSVRTGMDYGYTFGSGTRLTVV.

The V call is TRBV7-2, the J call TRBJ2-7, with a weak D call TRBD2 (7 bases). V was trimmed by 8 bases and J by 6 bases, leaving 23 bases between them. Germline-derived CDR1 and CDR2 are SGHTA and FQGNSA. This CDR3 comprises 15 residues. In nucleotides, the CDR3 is TGTGCCAGCCTGTGGCGGGGTGGGGAGGGGGGCGAGCAGTACTTC. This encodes CASLWRGGEGGEQYF. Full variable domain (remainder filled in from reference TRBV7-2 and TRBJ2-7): GAGVSQSPSNKVTEKGKDVELRCDPISGHTALYWYRQSLGQGLEFLIYFQGNSAPDKSGLPSDRFSAERTGGSVSTLTIQRTQQEDSAVYLCASLWRGGEGGEQYFGPGTRLTVT.

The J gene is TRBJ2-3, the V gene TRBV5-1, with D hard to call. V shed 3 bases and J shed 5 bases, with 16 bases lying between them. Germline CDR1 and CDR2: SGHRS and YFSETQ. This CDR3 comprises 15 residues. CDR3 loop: CASSSGYSPGDTQYF. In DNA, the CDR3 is TGCGCCAGCAGCTCTGGCTATAGTCCGGGAGATACGCAGTATTTT.

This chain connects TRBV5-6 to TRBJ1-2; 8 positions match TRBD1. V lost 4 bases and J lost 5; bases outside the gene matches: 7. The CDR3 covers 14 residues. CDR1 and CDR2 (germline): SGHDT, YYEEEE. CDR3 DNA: TGTGCCAGCAGCGTAGGACAGGGACTTTATGGCTACACCTTC. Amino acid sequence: CASSVGQGLYGYTF.

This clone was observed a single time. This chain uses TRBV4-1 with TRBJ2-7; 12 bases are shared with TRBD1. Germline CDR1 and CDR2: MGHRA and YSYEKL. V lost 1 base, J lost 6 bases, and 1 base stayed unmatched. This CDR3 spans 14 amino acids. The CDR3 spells CASSQAGQGAEQYF. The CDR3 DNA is TGCGCCAGCAGCCAAGCGGGACAGGGGGCCGAGCAGTACTTC.

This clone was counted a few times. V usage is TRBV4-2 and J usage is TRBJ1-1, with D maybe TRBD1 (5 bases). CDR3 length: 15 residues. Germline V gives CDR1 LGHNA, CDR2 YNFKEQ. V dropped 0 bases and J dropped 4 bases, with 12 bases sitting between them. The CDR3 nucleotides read TGTGCCAGCAGCCAAGATCATAAAGGGGTCACTGAAGCTTTCTTT. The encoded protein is CASSQDHKGVTEAFF.

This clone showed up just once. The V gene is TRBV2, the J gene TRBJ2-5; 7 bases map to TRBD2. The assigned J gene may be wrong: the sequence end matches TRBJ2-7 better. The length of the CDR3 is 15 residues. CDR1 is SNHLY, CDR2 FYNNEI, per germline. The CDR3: CASSGGVAGPYEQYF. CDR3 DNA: TGTGCCAGCAGTGGGGGGGTAGCGGGCCCCTACGAGCAGTACTTC.

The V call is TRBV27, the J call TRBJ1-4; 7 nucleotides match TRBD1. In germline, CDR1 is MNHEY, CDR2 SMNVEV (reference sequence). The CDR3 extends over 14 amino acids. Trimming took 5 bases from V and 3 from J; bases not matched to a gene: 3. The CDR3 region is CASSIGTANEKLFF. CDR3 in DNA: TGTGCCAGCAGTATCGGGACAGCTAATGAAAAACTGTTTTTT.

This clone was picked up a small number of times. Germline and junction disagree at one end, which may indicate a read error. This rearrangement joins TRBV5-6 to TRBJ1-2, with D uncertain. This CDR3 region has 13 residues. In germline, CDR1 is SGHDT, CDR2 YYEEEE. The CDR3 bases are TGTGCCAGCAGCTTGGAGGATTCAGGAGGCTACCCCTTC. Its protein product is CASSLEDSGGYPF.

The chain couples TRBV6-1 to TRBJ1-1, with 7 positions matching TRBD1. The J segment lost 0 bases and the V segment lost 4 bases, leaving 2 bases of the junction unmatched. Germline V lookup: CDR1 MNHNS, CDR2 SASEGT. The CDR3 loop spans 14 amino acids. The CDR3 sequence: CASSADRMNTEAFF. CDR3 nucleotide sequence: TGTGCCAGCAGTGCGGACAGGATGAACACTGAAGCTTTCTTT.

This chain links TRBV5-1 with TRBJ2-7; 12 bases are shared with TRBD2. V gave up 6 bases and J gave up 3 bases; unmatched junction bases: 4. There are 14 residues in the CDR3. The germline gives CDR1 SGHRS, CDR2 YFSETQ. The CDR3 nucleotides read TGCGCCAGCACCCAGACTAGCGGGGGCTACGAGCAGTACTTC. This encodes CASTQTSGGYEQYF.

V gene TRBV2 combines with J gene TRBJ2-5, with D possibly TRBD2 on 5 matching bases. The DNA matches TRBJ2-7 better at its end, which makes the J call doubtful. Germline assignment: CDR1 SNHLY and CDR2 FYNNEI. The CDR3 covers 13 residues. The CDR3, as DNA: TGTGCCAGCAGCGAGCTCGGGGTCCGCGAGCAGTACTTC. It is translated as CASSELGVREQYF.